The entry below describes one T cell receptor (beta chain). This entry is derived from a study of blood T cell repertoires in COVID-19. About the study: The United States, Italy and Spain were the sources of the acute and convalescent COVID-19 samples. T cells, B-cell-depleted T cells, or PBMCs supplied cDNA or gDNA.

All enrollees were roughly 18 to 89 years old and from fewer than 25 US areas. Cohort placement rested on clinical history that participants reported themselves. Trimming took 2 bases from V and 3 from J, leaving 17 bases between them. The length of the CDR3 is 17 residues. Germline V gene sequence: CDR1 MDHEN, CDR2 SYDVKM. Assay used: immunoSEQ multiplex PCR; TCRdb lists only in-frame clones, some missing. The table has 310,000 or so clones, about 91% seen once. What was sequenced was PBMCs or T cells enriched from blood (not recorded which). This rearrangement joins TRBV28 to TRBJ1-3, with D possibly TRBD1 on 5 matching bases. The origin of this receptor is a woman younger than 35 who had recovered from COVID-19. The CDR3 region is CASSLQPFRQSGNTIYF. CDR3 DNA: TGTGCCAGCAGTTTACAACCCTTCCGACAGAGTGGAAACACCATATATTTT.